This passage covers 32 T cell receptor beta chains from one sample sequenced in a study of T cell responses to AZD1222 COVID-19 vaccine. Profiling relied on immunoSEQ multiplex PCR, and the TCRdb table lists in-frame clones only, not all of them. The sample holds 120,000 to 150,000 clones, about 93% seen once. The sequencing used peripheral blood, collected on day 0 of AZD1222 vaccination. The source of these receptors is an adult in good health.

The CDR3 is CASSLAGTDNQPQHF. CDR3 coding DNA: TGTGCCAGCAGCTTGGCCGGGACGGATAATCAGCCCCAGCATTTT. The rearrangement links TRBV7-9 to TRBJ1-5; the D gene is possibly TRBD1 (5 bases). Trimming removed 3 bases at V and 4 bases at J, with 13 bases between. Germline assignment: CDR1 SEHNR and CDR2 FQNEAQ (reference sequence). The CDR3 has 15 residues.

The V call is TRBV18, the J call TRBJ2-7, with D perhaps given as TRBD1 or TRBD2 (5 bases each). Germline V gene lookup returns CDR1 KGHSH and CDR2 LQKENI. Trimming stripped 3 bases from V and 3 bases from J, with 9 bases between. This CDR3 comprises 13 residues. DNA for the CDR3: TGTGCCAGCTCACCTCGGGACGGCTACGAGCAGTACTTC. This sequence encodes CASSPRDGYEQYF.

The chain links TRBV11-2 to TRBJ2-7, with 7 bases lining up with TRBD2. Germline values: CDR1 SGHAT, CDR2 FQNNGV. Trimming removed 3 bases from V and 1 base from J; junction bases left unmatched: 3. The CDR3 covers 14 residues. As DNA, the CDR3 is TGTGCCAGCAGCTTTGGGAGGGGTTCCTACGAGCAGTACTTC. Residues: CASSFGRGSYEQYF.

This chain connects TRBV28 to TRBJ1-1, with D uncertain. The CDR3 consists of 14 residues. V was clipped by 6 bases and J by 7 bases, with 18 bases between them. Germline values: CDR1 MDHEN, CDR2 SYDVKM. This CDR3 is CASSLRPATYEAFF. The CDR3 nucleotides are TGTGCCAGCAGCCTCAGACCGGCGACGTATGAAGCTTTCTTT.

This clone has just a few counts. V and J are TRBV2 and TRBJ1-5; the match to TRBD1 covers 8 bases. V dropped 2 bases and J dropped 7; count of bases not matched to a gene: 7. Germline V lookup: CDR1 SNHLY, CDR2 FYNNEI. This CDR3 has 15 residues. The CDR3: CASSEIDRGKQPQHF. CDR3 nucleotides: TGTGCCAGCAGTGAAATAGACAGGGGTAAGCAGCCCCAGCATTTT.

The chain joins TRBV11-3 to TRBJ2-5; either TRBD1 or TRBD2 may fit D (5 bases each). The V gene lost 1 base and the J gene lost 5 bases, with 11 bases spanning the gap. Germline V lookup: CDR1 SGHNT, CDR2 YENEEA. The length of the CDR3 is 14 residues. The CDR3 DNA sequence: TGTGCCAGCAGCTTAGGAGGGGCGCAGGAGACCCAGTACTTC. Translating it yields CASSLGGAQETQYF. Full variable domain (missing parts from reference TRBV11-3 and TRBJ2-5): EAGVVQSPRYKIIEKKQPVAFWCNPISGHNTLYWYLQNLGQGPELLIRYENEEAVDDSQLPKDRFSAERLKGVDSTLKIQPAELGDSAVYLCASSLGGAQETQYFGPGTRLLVL.

The V gene is TRBV5-4, the J gene TRBJ2-3, with 9 bases identical to TRBD1. Unmatched junction bases numbered 4, after V lost 3 bases and J lost 2 bases. The CDR3 totals 15 residues. In germline, CDR1 is SGHNT, CDR2 YYREEE (reference sequence). The CDR3 loop is CASSWGTGLTDTQYF. In DNA, the CDR3 is TGTGCCAGCAGCTGGGGGACAGGGCTCACAGATACGCAGTATTTT.

The V call is TRBV12-5, the J call TRBJ1-5, with no clear D. Germline lookup yields CDR1 LGHNT and CDR2 FRNRAP. Trimming removed 2 bases at V and 7 bases at J, with 12 bases between. CDR3 length: 14 amino acids. The CDR3 loop reads CASGLPQREQPQHF. The CDR3 DNA follows: TGTGCTAGTGGTTTGCCACAGAGGGAGCAGCCCCAGCATTTT.

The chain links TRBV7-9 to TRBJ1-2; no clear D gene. Trimming cost V 6 bases and J 4 bases, with 15 bases left between them. The V gene's germline CDR1 is SEHNR and CDR2 FQNEAQ (reference sequence). This CDR3 is built from 14 residues. The CDR3 DNA reads TGTGCCAGCAGTGACTTGGGGTTTTCCTATGGCTACACCTTC. It translates to CASSDLGFSYGYTF.

CDR3 loop: CASTRGEETQYF. In nucleotides, the CDR3 is TGTGCCAGCACCCGGGGCGAAGAGACCCAGTACTTC. The chain links TRBV7-9 to TRBJ2-5; D is tentatively TRBD1 or TRBD2 (5 bases each). Germline V gene lookup returns CDR1 SEHNR and CDR2 FQNEAQ (reference sequence). The V end was cut by 7 bases, the J end by 3 bases, with 9 bases between. The CDR3 is 12 residues long.

This rearrangement joins TRBV5-6 to TRBJ2-3; the D is unclear. Germline values: CDR1 SGHDT, CDR2 YYEEEE. The V end lost 5 bases, the J end lost 0 bases, and 4 bases lay between the germline ends. This CDR3 spans 12 amino acids. The CDR3 coding sequence is TGTGCCAGCAGTTACAGCACAGATACGCAGTATTTT. Protein sequence: CASSYSTDTQYF.

CDR3 DNA: TGTGCCAGCTCACCACCGCGAGCCCCCTACGAGCAGTACTTC. It is translated as CASSPPRAPYEQYF. The chain joins TRBV18 to TRBJ2-7, with D hard to call. The V and J ends lost 0 bases and 2 bases respectively, with 8 bases between them. The CDR3 covers 14 residues. Germline V gene lookup returns CDR1 KGHSH and CDR2 LQKENI. Supplemented by reference TRBV18 and TRBJ2-7, the full variable domain reads NAGVMQNPRHLVRRRGQEARLRCSPMKGHSHVYWYRQLPEEGLKFMVYLQKENIIDESGMPKERFSAEFPKEGPSILRIQQVVRGDSAAYFCASSPPRAPYEQYFGPGTRLTVT.

This sequence joins TRBV12-3 or TRBV12-4 and TRBJ1-1; D is perhaps TRBD1 (5 bases). CDR3 length: 13 residues. V was trimmed by 6 bases and J by 7 bases, leaving 15 bases between them. CDR3 bases: TGTGCCAGCAGCCTCGGGGCGGGGTTTGAAGCTTTCTTT. It yields the protein CASSLGAGFEAFF.

V gene TRBV15 combines with J gene TRBJ2-5; TRBD2 is a possible D gene (5 bases). The length of the CDR3 is 14 residues. The germline V gene has CDR1 LNHNV and CDR2 YYDKDF (reference sequence). V dropped 3 bases and J dropped 5 bases, with 13 bases sitting between them. The CDR3 reads CATSSSGFMETQYF. CDR3 nucleotides: TGTGCCACCAGCAGTTCGGGGTTTATGGAGACCCAGTACTTC.

The V call is TRBV18, the J call TRBJ2-1; possible D gene TRBD1, 7 bases. Per germline, CDR1 KGHSH and CDR2 LQKENI. V dropped 3 bases and J dropped 0 bases, with 18 bases sitting between them. The CDR3 consists of 18 residues. The CDR3 here is CASSPEQGWGGSYNEQFF. The CDR3 region has the DNA TGTGCCAGCTCACCGGAACAGGGGTGGGGAGGCTCCTACAATGAGCAGTTCTTC.

The chain has TRBV18 and TRBJ1-4; D uncertain. V was pared by 2 bases and J by 5 bases, with 6 bases between. Germline CDR1 and CDR2: KGHSH and LQKENI. The CDR3 loop spans 13 amino acids. CDR3 sequence reads: CASSPGTNEKLFF. CDR3 coding DNA: TGTGCCAGCTCACCAGGAACAAATGAAAAACTGTTTTTT.

The chain has TRBV6-5 and TRBJ1-1; D is unclear. CDR1 is MNHEY and CDR2 is SVGAGI in the germline V gene. There are 15 residues in the CDR3. V gave up 3 bases and J gave up 0 bases, with 11 bases separating them. Here the CDR3 reads CASSYSGNMNTEAFF. For the CDR3, the DNA is TGTGCCAGCAGTTATTCCGGGAACATGAACACTGAAGCTTTCTTT.

J is TRBJ2-1 and V is TRBV9; 7 bases fit TRBD1. The CDR3 contains 19 residues. V trimming: 3 bases; J trimming: 0 bases; junction bases outside the gene matches: 15. CDR1 SGDLS and CDR2 YYNGEE come from the germline V gene. This CDR3 is CASSDPTGLASFSYNEQFF. In DNA form, the CDR3 reads TGTGCCAGCAGCGACCCGACAGGGTTAGCGTCTTTCTCCTACAATGAGCAGTTCTTC.

The genes are TRBV9 and TRBJ2-4; TRBD2 agrees at 10 bases. Per the germline V gene, CDR1 is SGDLS and CDR2 is YYNGEE. Trimming cost V 3 bases and J 9 bases; bases outside gene matches: 9. This CDR3 has 15 amino acids. CDR3 bases: TGTGCCAGCAGCGCGGCTAGCGGGAGCTCGGGCATTCAGTACTTC. It yields the protein CASSAASGSSGIQYF.

The DNA of the CDR3 is TGTGCCAGCAGCCCCCCTTCCTACGAGCAGTACTTC. Its translation is CASSPPSYEQYF. The chain couples TRBV9 to TRBJ2-7; D is unresolved. Germline values: CDR1 SGDLS, CDR2 YYNGEE. V was pared by 4 bases and J by 1 base, with 6 bases between. The length of the CDR3 is 12 residues. The whole variable domain, remainder taken from reference TRBV9 and TRBJ2-7, is DSGVTQTPKHLITATGQRVTLRCSPRSGDLSVYWYQQSLDQGLQFLIQYYNGEERAKGNILERFSAQQFPDLHSELNLSSLELGDSALYFCASSPPSYEQYFGPGTRLTVT.

This chain uses TRBV4-2 with TRBJ1-4; TRBD1 might be the D (6 bases). This CDR3 region has 17 residues. Germline CDR1 is LGHNA and CDR2 is YNFKEQ. Trimming removed 4 bases at V and 5 bases at J, with 20 bases between. The chain's CDR3 is CASSPNLGRGPNEKLFF. The CDR3 region has the DNA TGTGCCAGCAGCCCCAACCTGGGCCGGGGGCCGAATGAAAAACTGTTTTTT.

The chain uses TRBV7-9 and TRBJ1-2; the match to TRBD1 covers 7 bases. Losses at the gene ends were 5 bases for V and 0 bases for J; bases not matched to a gene: 3. Germline V gene sequence: CDR1 SEHNR, CDR2 FQNEAQ (reference sequence). This CDR3 has 14 amino acids. The CDR3 nucleotides are TGTGCCAGCAGCGCTGACAGGGCTAACTATGGCTACACCTTC. Translation gives CASSADRANYGYTF.

The rearrangement joins TRBV4-2 to TRBJ2-1; tentatively, D is TRBD2 (6 bases). The CDR3 runs 13 residues. V lost 3 bases, J lost 3 bases, and 6 bases lay in between. Germline CDR1 is LGHNA and CDR2 is YNFKEQ. The CDR3 protein is CASSQDYYNEQFF. The CDR3 region has the DNA TGTGCCAGCAGCCAGGACTACTACAATGAGCAGTTCTTC.

V usage is TRBV19 and J usage is TRBJ1-4; D possibly corresponds to TRBD1 (6 bases). Germline V gene sequence: CDR1 LNHDA, CDR2 SQIVND (reference sequence). This CDR3 contains 12 residues. Trimming removed 5 bases from V and 10 bases from J, with 11 bases in between. This CDR3 reads CASSGGSRKLFF. CDR3 in DNA: TGTGCCAGTAGTGGGGGCTCGAGAAAACTGTTTTTT.

The chain carries TRBV5-1 and TRBJ2-7; 9 bases match TRBD2. Germline V gene data show CDR1 as SGHRS and CDR2 as YFSETQ. V gave up 5 bases and J gave up 0 bases; unmatched junction bases: 6. This CDR3 is 15 amino acids long. This CDR3 is CASSLAGGSSYEQYF. The CDR3 DNA sequence: TGCGCCAGCAGTCTGGCGGGAGGGAGCTCCTACGAGCAGTACTTC.

This chain connects TRBV4-2 to TRBJ2-7; D may be TRBD1 or TRBD2 (6 bases each). Deletions cut 3 bases from V and 0 bases from J, with 15 bases between. Germline assignment: CDR1 LGHNA and CDR2 YNFKEQ. The CDR3 consists of 16 residues. CDR3 nucleotides: TGTGCCAGCAGCCACCCCGGGGGCGGGGACTCCTACGAGCAGTACTTC. This gives the protein CASSHPGGGDSYEQYF.

The V call is TRBV18, the J call TRBJ1-3, with D uncertain. The CDR3 is 15 amino acids. The V and J ends lost 2 bases and 0 bases respectively, with 8 bases between them. Germline V gene lookup returns CDR1 KGHSH and CDR2 LQKENI. CDR3 protein: CASSPMSRSGNTIYF. In DNA, the CDR3 is TGTGCCAGCTCACCAATGAGCCGCTCTGGAAACACCATATATTTT.

The rearrangement links TRBV7-9 to TRBJ2-6; D is uncertain. The CDR3 is 17 amino acids. V shed 4 bases and J shed 0 bases, with 13 bases lying between them. The germline V gene has CDR1 SEHNR and CDR2 FQNEAQ (reference sequence). The CDR3 loop reads CASSSPEGYSGANVLTF. Here the CDR3 DNA reads TGTGCCAGCAGCTCGCCGGAAGGTTACTCTGGGGCCAACGTCCTGACTTTC.

V is TRBV5-6 and J is TRBJ1-1; D is ambiguous. This CDR3 spans 12 amino acids. Germline CDR1 reads SGHDT; CDR2 reads YYEEEE. The V end was cut by 2 bases, the J end by 8 bases, with 10 bases between. CDR3: CASSFNGPEAFF. CDR3 in DNA: TGTGCCAGCAGCTTTAATGGTCCGGAAGCTTTCTTT.

This chain uses TRBV9 with TRBJ2-5; tentatively, D is TRBD2 (6 bases). Looked up from germline, CDR1 is SGDLS and CDR2 is YYNGEE. V was pared by 2 bases and J by 4 bases, with 9 bases between. CDR3 length: 13 residues. The CDR3 DNA reads as TGTGCCAGCAGCGTCCCCGGGGGAGAGACCCAGTACTTC. Translated, it gives CASSVPGGETQYF.

V and J are TRBV5-1 and TRBJ1-1; 8 nucleotides align to TRBD1. CDR1 and CDR2 from the germline V gene are SGHRS and YFSETQ. Germline trimming cut 0 bases from V and 4 bases from J; bases unmatched to any gene: 5. CDR3 length: 15 amino acids. As DNA, the CDR3 is TGCGCCAGCAGCTTGGTCGCAGGGGGCCCCACTGAAGCTTTCTTT. It codes for CASSLVAGGPTEAFF.

This chain uses TRBV7-9 with TRBJ2-1; D not resolved. Germline CDR1 is SEHNR and CDR2 is FQNEAQ (reference sequence). This CDR3 contains 17 residues. With 4 bases removed from V and 8 bases from J, the gap between germline ends came to 24 bases. CDR3 bases: TGTGCCAGCAGCTCCCCTCGTCCGTCAACTGGAAGAGATGAGCAGTTCTTC. Protein product: CASSSPRPSTGRDEQFF.